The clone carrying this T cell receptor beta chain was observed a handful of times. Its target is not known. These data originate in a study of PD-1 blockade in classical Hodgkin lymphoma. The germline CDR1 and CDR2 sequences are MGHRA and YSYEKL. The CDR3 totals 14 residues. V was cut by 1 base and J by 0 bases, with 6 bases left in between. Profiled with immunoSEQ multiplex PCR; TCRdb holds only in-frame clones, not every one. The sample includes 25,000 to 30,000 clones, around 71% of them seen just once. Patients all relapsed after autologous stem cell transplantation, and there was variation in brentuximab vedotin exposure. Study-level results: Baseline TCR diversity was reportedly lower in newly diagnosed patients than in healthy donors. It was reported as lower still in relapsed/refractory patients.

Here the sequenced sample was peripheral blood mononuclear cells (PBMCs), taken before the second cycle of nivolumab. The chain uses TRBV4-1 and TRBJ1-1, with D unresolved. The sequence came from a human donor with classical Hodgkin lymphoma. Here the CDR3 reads CASSQVNLNTEAFF. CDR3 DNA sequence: TGCGCCAGCAGCCAAGTAAATCTGAACACTGAAGCTTTCTTT.